The following is a TCR beta chain sequence with its context. The antigen this receptor binds is unknown. No clone much larger than this one lies a single base away; base qualities are absent. TCR beta VDJ combination and CDR3 sequence profiling used genomic DNA as the template. TCR repertoire sequencing was run on an Illumina HiSeq 2000. As for the original processing: TRBV/TRBJ rearrangement plots, CDR3 size and DJ length profiles, and Simpson's diversity index were used to evaluate the repertoires. The most abundant DNA sequence in the deep sequencing data was taken as the immunodominant clone. CDR3 amino acid sequences were checked for sharing across subjects and were also compared against the VDJdb database and published repertoires. TCRdb ran its own pipeline on the public reads, namely fastp trimming at Q25 and MiXCR clone calling, and kept in-frame beta chains. Rows with one shared CDR3 protein collapse into an entry with the most common genes and DNA. These V and J calls are TCRdb output, not the study's own analysis. The sample table lists 200,000 to 250,000 distinct CDR3 sequences, about 60% of them with a count of one. The ten largest clonotypes hold 58% of the sample.

This sample is drawn from a study of CD8+CD57+ T cells in acquired aplastic anemia (dated by TCRdb to between 2018 and 2020). For context, the study as a whole: Extracted DNA from sorted CD4+ and CD8+ cells averaged approximately 3 ug, ranging from roughly 0.19 to 27.4 ug. CD8+CD57+ expansion was defined as frequency above the mean frequency observed in healthy subjects. What the authors observed across the whole study: No significant difference in CD8+ Simpson's diversity was found between patients and healthy controls (P=0.060). Although 25 to 30 CD8+ CDR3 sequences were shared by patients and controls, these sequences appeared highly expressed in patients and within the immunodominant clones of patients.

CDR1 and CDR2 are drawn from the germline V gene: SGHDN, FVKESK. V gives up 6 bases and J gives up 6 bases, and the segment between their germline ends measures 17 bases. The CDR3 holds 14 amino acids from the cysteine to the phenylalanine. The CDR3 DNA has 42 bases and is translated from base 1. Expansion of CD8+CD57+ cells had been shown by flow cytometry in the patients chosen for sequencing. All patients had severe acquired aplastic anemia diagnosed by International Study of Aplastic Anemia and Agranulocytosis and Camitta criteria. No therapy had been received by the patients at the time of blood sampling. TCR repertoires of sorted CD4+ and CD8+ blood T cells from severe aplastic anemia patients and healthy subjects were deep-sequenced in the study. Patients were enrolled in the USA under clinicaltrials.gov protocols 00001620, 01623167, 00001397, 00071045, 00081523 and 00961064. Ficoll-Paque density gradient centrifugation was used to isolate peripheral blood mononuclear cells. CD4+ and CD8+ T cells were sorted by FACS or magnetic beads before DNA extraction.

The receptor was derived from a human donor with aplastic anemia. This chain joins TRBV14 to TRBJ1-1; a weak D assignment points to TRBD1 (6 bases agree). The sample comprised sorted CD4+, CD8+, or CD8+CD57+ T cells (not recorded which) from PBMCs. This receptor carries the CDR3 CASSQNSGGAEAFF. In nucleotide form, the sequence is TGTGCCAGCAGTCAAAATTCGGGGGGCGCTGAAGCTTTCTTT.